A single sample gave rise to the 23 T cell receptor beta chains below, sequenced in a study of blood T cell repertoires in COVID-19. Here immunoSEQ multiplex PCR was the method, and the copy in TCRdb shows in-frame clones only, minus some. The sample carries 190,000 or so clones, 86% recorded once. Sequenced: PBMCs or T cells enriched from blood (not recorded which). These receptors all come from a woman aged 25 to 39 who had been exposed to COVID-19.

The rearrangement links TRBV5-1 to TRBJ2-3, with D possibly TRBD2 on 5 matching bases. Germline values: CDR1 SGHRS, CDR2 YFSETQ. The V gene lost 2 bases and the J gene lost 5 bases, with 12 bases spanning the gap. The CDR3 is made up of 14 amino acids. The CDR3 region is CASSFQRVEDTQYF. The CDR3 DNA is TGCGCCAGCAGCTTCCAGAGGGTTGAAGATACGCAGTATTTT.

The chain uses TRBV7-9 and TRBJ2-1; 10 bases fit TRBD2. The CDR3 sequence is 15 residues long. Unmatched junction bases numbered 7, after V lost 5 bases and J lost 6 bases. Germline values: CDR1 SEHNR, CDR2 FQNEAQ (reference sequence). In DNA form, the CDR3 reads TGTGCCAGCAGCCAGAGCGGGGGGGCCATCAATGAGCAGTTCTTC. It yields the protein CASSQSGGAINEQFF.

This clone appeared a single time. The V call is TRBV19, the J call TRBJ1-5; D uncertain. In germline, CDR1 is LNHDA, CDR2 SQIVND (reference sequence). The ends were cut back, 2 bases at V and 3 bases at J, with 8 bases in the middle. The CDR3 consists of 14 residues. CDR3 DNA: TGTGCCAGTAGTATATTTCAGATCAATCAGCCCCAGCATTTT. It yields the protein CASSIFQINQPQHF.

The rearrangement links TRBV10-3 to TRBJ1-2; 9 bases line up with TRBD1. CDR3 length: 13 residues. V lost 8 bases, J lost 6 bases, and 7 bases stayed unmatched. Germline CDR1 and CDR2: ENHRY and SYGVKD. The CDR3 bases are TGTGCCATCGGGACAGGGTTCAACGATGGCTACACCTTC. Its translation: CAIGTGFNDGYTF.

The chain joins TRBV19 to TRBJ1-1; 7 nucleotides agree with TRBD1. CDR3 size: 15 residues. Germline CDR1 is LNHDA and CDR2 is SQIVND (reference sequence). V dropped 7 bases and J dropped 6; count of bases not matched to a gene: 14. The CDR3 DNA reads TGTGCCAGTAACCGGGCCGCGACAGGGCTCTCTGAAGCTTTCTTT. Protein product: CASNRAATGLSEAFF.

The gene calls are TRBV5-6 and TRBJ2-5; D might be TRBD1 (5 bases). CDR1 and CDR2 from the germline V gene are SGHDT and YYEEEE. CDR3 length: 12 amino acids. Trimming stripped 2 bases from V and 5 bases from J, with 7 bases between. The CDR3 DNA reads TGTGCCAGCAGCTTACCAGGGGAGACCCAGTACTTC. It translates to CASSLPGETQYF.

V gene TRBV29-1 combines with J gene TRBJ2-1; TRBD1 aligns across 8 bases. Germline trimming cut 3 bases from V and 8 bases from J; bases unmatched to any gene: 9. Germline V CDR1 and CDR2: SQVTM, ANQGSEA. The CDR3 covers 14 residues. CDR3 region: CSVDGQGALDEQFF. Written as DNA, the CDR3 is TGCAGCGTTGATGGTCAGGGGGCGTTGGATGAGCAGTTCTTC.

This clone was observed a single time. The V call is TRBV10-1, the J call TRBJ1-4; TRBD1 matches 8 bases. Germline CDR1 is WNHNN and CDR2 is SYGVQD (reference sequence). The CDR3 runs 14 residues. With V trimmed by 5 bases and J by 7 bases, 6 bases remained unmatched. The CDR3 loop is CASSSGTGGEKLFF. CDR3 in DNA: TGCGCCAGCAGTTCCGGGACAGGTGGTGAAAAACTGTTTTTT.

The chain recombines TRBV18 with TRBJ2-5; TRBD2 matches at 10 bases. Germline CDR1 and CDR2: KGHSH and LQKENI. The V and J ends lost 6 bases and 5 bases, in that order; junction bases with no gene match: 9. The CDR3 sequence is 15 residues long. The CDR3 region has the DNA TGTGCCAGCTCGCCCACTAGCGGGGAAAAGGAGACCCAGTACTTC. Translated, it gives CASSPTSGEKETQYF.

DNA for the CDR3: TGTGCCAGCAGCCGAACCGGGACAGGTGGCTATGGCTACACCTTC. Translating gives CASSRTGTGGYGYTF. This sequence joins TRBV7-8 and TRBJ1-2, with 8 positions matching TRBD1. The germline CDR1 and CDR2 sequences are SGHVS and FQNEAQ. V was pared by 5 bases and J by 4 bases, with 9 bases of the junction left unmatched. The CDR3 totals 15 residues.

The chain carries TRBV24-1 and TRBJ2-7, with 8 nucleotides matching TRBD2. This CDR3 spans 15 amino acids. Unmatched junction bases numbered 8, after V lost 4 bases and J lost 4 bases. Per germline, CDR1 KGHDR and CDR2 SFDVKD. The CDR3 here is CATSDPGGGSYEQYF. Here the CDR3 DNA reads TGTGCCACCAGTGACCCCGGGGGGGGCTCATACGAGCAGTACTTC.

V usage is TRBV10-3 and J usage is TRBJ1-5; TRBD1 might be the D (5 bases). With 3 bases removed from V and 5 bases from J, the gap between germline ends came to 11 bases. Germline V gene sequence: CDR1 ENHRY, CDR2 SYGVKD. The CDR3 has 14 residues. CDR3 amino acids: CAISEAPGDQPQHF. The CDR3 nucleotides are TGTGCCATCAGTGAAGCTCCGGGGGATCAGCCCCAGCATTTT.

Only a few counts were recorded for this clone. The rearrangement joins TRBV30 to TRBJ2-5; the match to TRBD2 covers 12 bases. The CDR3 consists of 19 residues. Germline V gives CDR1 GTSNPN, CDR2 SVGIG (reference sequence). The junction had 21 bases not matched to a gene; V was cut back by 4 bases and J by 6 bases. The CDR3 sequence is CAWTIASGLAGANMKTQYF. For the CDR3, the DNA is TGTGCCTGGACCATCGCCTCGGGACTAGCGGGCGCTAACATGAAGACCCAGTACTTC.

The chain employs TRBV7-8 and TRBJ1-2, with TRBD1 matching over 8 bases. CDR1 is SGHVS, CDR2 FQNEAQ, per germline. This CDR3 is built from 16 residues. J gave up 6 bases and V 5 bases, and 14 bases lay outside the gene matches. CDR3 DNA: TGTGCCAGCAGCCCTCTACAGGGACAGGATTCGGATGGCTACACCTTC. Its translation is CASSPLQGQDSDGYTF. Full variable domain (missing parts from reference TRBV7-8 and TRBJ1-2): GAGVSQSPRYKVAKRGQDVALRCDPISGHVSLFWYQQALGQGPEFLTYFQNEAQLDKSGLPSDRFFAERPEGSVSTLKIQRTQQEDSAVYLCASSPLQGQDSDGYTFGSGTRLTVV.

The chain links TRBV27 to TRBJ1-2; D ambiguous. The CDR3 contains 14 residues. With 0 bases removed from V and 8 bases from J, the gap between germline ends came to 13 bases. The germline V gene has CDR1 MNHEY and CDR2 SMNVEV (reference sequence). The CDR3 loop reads CASSLSRGGWGYTF. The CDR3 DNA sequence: TGTGCCAGCAGTTTATCGCGGGGTGGATGGGGCTACACCTTC.

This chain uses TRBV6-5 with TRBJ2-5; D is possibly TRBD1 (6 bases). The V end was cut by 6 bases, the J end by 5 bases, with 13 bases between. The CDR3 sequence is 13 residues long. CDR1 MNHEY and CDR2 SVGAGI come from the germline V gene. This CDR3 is CASRRPGDETQYF. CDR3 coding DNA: TGTGCCAGCAGAAGACCAGGGGACGAGACCCAGTACTTC.

The CDR3 spells CASRHRGSYEQYF. The CDR3 DNA reads as TGTGCCAGCAGACACAGGGGTTCCTACGAGCAGTACTTC. The chain links TRBV6-5 to TRBJ2-7, with TRBD1 matching 7 bases. CDR1 is MNHEY, CDR2 SVGAGI, per germline. With V trimmed by 6 bases and J by 1 base, 3 bases remained unmatched. The CDR3 runs 13 residues.

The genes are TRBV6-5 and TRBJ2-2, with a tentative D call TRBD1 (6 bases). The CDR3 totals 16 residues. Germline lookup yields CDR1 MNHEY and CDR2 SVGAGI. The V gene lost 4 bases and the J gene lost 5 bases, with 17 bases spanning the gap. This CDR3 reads CASSSLTRGKTGELFF. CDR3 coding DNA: TGTGCCAGCAGTTCCCTGACAAGGGGGAAGACCGGGGAGCTGTTTTTT.

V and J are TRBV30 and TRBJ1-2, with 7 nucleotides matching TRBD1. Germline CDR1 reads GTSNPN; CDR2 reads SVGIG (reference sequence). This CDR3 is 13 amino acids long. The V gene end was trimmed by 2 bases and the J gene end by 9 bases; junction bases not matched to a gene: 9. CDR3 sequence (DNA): TGTGCCTGGAGTTACAGGGGAACGAGAAGCTACACCTTC. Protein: CAWSYRGTRSYTF.

The CDR3 DNA sequence: TGTGCCAGCAGTTTAACAGGGAATAGCAATCAGCCCCAGCATTTT. Translated, it gives CASSLTGNSNQPQHF. V is TRBV27 and J is TRBJ1-5, with D possibly being TRBD1 (6 bases). With 2 bases removed from V and 0 bases from J, the gap between germline ends came to 8 bases. In germline, CDR1 is MNHEY, CDR2 SMNVEV (reference sequence). This CDR3 is 15 amino acids long.

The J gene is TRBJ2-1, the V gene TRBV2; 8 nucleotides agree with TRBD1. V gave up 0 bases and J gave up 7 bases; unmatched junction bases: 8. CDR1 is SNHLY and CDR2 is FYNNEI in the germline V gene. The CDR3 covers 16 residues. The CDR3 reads CASSEARGQARNEQFF. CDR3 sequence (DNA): TGTGCCAGCAGTGAAGCTCGGGGACAGGCGAGGAATGAGCAGTTCTTC.

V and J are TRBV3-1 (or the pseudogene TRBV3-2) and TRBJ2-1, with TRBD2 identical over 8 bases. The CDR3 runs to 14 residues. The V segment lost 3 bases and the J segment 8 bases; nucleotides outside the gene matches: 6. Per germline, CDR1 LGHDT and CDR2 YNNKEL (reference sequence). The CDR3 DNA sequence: TGTGCCAGCAGCCATACCGGACTAGCAGATGAGCAGTTCTTC. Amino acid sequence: CASSHTGLADEQFF.

DNA of the CDR3: TGTGCCAGCAGGCCCACAGGGGGCGTTACCAAAAACATTCAGTACTTC. Its translation is CASRPTGGVTKNIQYF. The chain has TRBV2 and TRBJ2-4; 9 bases are a match to TRBD1. V was pared by 6 bases and J by 2 bases, with 8 bases of the junction left unmatched. CDR1 SNHLY and CDR2 FYNNEI come from the germline V gene. The CDR3 is made up of 16 amino acids.